One and the same sample provided the 31 T cell receptor beta chains below, sequenced in a study of tumor and adjacent non-tumor tissue in lung cancer. No cell sorting was done before RNA was extracted from the tissue. Three rounds of nested PCR, following a modified ARM-PCR protocol, produced the TCRbeta library. TCRdb re-analysed the multiplex PCR reads in MiXCR, keeping a single row per CDR3 protein. The sample shows some 84,000 distinct CDR3 sequences, 61% of them seen only once. Sequencing was carried out using lung tumor tissue. The receptors were sampled from a man aged 70 or older with non-small cell lung cancer.

The CDR3 loop is CSAGAAGNNEQFF. In DNA form, the CDR3 reads TGCAGTGCTGGGGCTGCAGGGAACAATGAGCAGTTCTTC. This chain uses TRBV29-1 with TRBJ2-1; weak D call: TRBD1 (5 bases). Germline values: CDR1 SQVTM, CDR2 ANQGSEA. The CDR3 spans 13 residues.

This clonotype turned up a few times. J is TRBJ2-1 and V is TRBV29-1; no reliable D call. V shed 4 bases and J shed 3 bases, with 13 bases lying between them. The V gene's germline CDR1 is SQVTM and CDR2 ANQGSEA. The CDR3 loop spans 14 amino acids. CDR3 nucleotide sequence: TGCAGCGTTGGAATGCCGGGTCTCTACAATGAGCAGTTCTTC. Translated, it gives CSVGMPGLYNEQFF.

As for this clonotype: One junction end disagrees with the germline gene, perhaps due to a read error. This rearrangement joins TRBV20-1 to TRBJ2-1; no clear D gene. CDR1 is DFQATT, CDR2 SNEGSKA, per germline (reference sequence). This CDR3 region has 15 residues. The CDR3 bases are TGCAGTGCTAGACCACTCCCCCTCGTGAGCAATGAGGAGTTCTTC. The encoded protein is CSARPLPLVSNEEFF.

This clonotype was observed many times. V gene TRBV5-4 combines with J gene TRBJ2-4; D gene ambiguous. Trimming stripped 0 bases from V and 4 bases from J, with 5 bases between. Germline CDR1 SGHNT, CDR2 YYREEE (reference sequence). The CDR3 length is 13 residues. This chain's CDR3 is CASSLDRKNIQYF. The CDR3 nucleotides read TGTGCCAGCAGCTTGGACAGAAAAAACATTCAGTACTTC.

As for this clonotype: A much larger clone is a single base away; this may be a read error. V gene TRBV6-6 combines with J gene TRBJ2-1, with a tentative D call TRBD1 (5 bases). The CDR3 totals 14 residues. Trimming stripped 7 bases from V and 8 bases from J, with 18 bases between. Germline V gene lookup returns CDR1 MNHNY and CDR2 SVGAGI (reference sequence). The CDR3 is CASTATGAPDEQFF. The CDR3 DNA sequence: TGTGCCAGCACCGCTACAGGTGCCCCCGATGAGCAGTTCTTC.

This clonotype was observed at least ten times. The gene calls are TRBV12-3 or TRBV12-4 and TRBJ2-1, with 7 bases identical to TRBD2. The CDR3 covers 15 residues. The V and J ends lost 6 bases and 6 bases, in that order; junction bases with no gene match: 11. The CDR3, as DNA: TGTGCCAGCAGCCCGAGCGGGGCCTCGATCAATGAGCAGTTCTTC. The encoded protein is CASSPSGASINEQFF.

Concerning this clonotype: At one end, the junction sequence differs from germline, possibly due to a read error. The DNA for the CDR3 is TGTGCCAGCAATTTAGCTCCCCGGGGGGCTGAAGCTTCCTTT. Protein sequence: CASNLAPRGAEASF. The chain uses TRBV12-3 or TRBV12-4 and TRBJ1-1; TRBD1 is a possible D gene (6 bases). This CDR3 has 14 residues.

This clonotype occurred a few times. A much larger clone lies one base from this, so it may be a read error. This rearrangement joins TRBV5-1 to TRBJ2-7, with D possibly being TRBD1 (5 bases). V dropped 4 bases and J dropped 3 bases, with 14 bases sitting between them. Per the germline V gene, CDR1 is SGHRS and CDR2 is YFSETQ. The CDR3 covers 14 residues. The CDR3 protein is CASSLTGKDYEQYF. DNA for the CDR3: TGCGCCAGCAGCCTTACAGGAAAGGACTACGAGCAGTACTTC.

About this clonotype: One junction end disagrees with the germline gene, perhaps due to a read error. The chain employs TRBV11-2 and TRBJ2-2, with 10 nucleotides matching TRBD2. Germline V gene sequence: CDR1 SGHAT, CDR2 FQNNGV. The CDR3 is 17 amino acids. Here the CDR3 reads CASRSPPGLANAGELFF. The CDR3, as DNA: TGTGCCAGCAGGTCTCCCCCGGGACTAGCGAACGCCGGGGAGCTGTTTTTT.

V usage is TRBV10-3 and J usage is TRBJ1-4; no clear D gene. CDR1 and CDR2 from the germline V gene are ENHRY and SYGVKD. The CDR3 contains 14 residues. The V and J ends lost 6 bases and 8 bases respectively, with 16 bases between them. The CDR3 coding sequence is TGTGCCATCAGAGAGGAGGGATCAGGAGAAAAACTGTTTTTT. Its translation is CAIREEGSGEKLFF.

This clonotype was seen many times. The chain employs TRBV5-5 and TRBJ1-5, with D uncertain. Deletions cut 1 base from V and 3 bases from J, with 5 bases between. The CDR3 contains 13 residues. From germline, CDR1 is SGHKS and CDR2 YYEKEE (reference sequence). The CDR3 loop is CASSLFANQPQHF. CDR3 coding DNA: TGTGCCAGCAGCTTGTTTGCCAATCAGCCCCAGCATTTT.

As concerns this clonotype: One end of the junction is discordant with germline, which a read error may explain. CDR3 DNA: TGCTCCAGCAGCTTATGGGACAGGCCCACCGGGGAGCTCTTTTTT. As protein: CSSSLWDRPTGELFF. The genes are TRBV11-2 and TRBJ2-2, with TRBD1 matching 8 bases. The CDR3 loop spans 15 amino acids. In germline, CDR1 is SGHAT, CDR2 FQNNGV. Together with reference TRBV11-2 and TRBJ2-2, the CDR3 gives the full variable domain: EAGVAQSPRYKIIEKRQSVAFWCNPISGHATLYWYQQILGQGPKLLIQFQNNGVVDDSQLPKDRFSAERLKGVDSTLKIQPAKLEDSAVYLCSSSLWDRPTGELFFGEGSRLTVL.

This chain links TRBV7-9 with TRBJ2-5, with no clear D. The V gene's germline CDR1 is SEHNR and CDR2 FQNEAQ (reference sequence). There are 13 residues in the CDR3. V dropped 3 bases and J dropped 5 bases, with 10 bases sitting between them. The CDR3 DNA follows: TGTGCCAGCAGCTTTCAGGAGTTGGAGACCCAGTACTTC. Protein: CASSFQELETQYF. The full variable domain, completed using reference TRBV7-9 and TRBJ2-5, is DTGVSQNPRHKITKRGQNVTFRCDPISEHNRLYWYRQTLGQGPEFLTYFQNEAQLEKSRLLSDRFSAERPKGSFSTLEIQRTEQGDSAMYLCASSFQELETQYFGPGTRLLVL.

The chain recombines TRBV29-1 with TRBJ2-6; D is undetermined. The CDR3 consists of 15 residues. CDR1 is SQVTM, CDR2 ANQGSEA, per germline. Trimming shortened V by 3 bases and J by 4 bases, and 13 bases separated the two germline ends. CDR3 sequence: CSVDGGRRGANVLTF. CDR3 nucleotides: TGCAGCGTTGATGGTGGGCGGCGGGGGGCCAACGTCCTGACTTTC.

With respect to this clonotype: A much larger clonotype is one base distant, so this may be a read error. The V call is TRBV12-3 or TRBV12-4, the J call TRBJ2-7; weak D call: TRBD2 (5 bases). This CDR3 comprises 15 residues. Here the CDR3 reads CASGLGRGSGYEQYF. In DNA form, the CDR3 reads TGTGCCAGCGGTTTAGGTAGAGGGTCTGGGTACGAGCAGTACTTC.

On this clonotype itself: One end of the junction varies from germline; a read error may be responsible. This chain connects TRBV28 to TRBJ2-7; D is perhaps TRBD1 (7 bases). CDR1 and CDR2 (germline): MDHEN, SYDVKM. The CDR3 consists of 15 residues. In DNA form, the CDR3 reads TGTGACAGCAAGAACCAGGGGGGAGGCTTCTACGAGCAGTACTTC. This sequence encodes CDSKNQGGGFYEQYF.

This clonotype came up a few times. The rearrangement links TRBV5-6 to TRBJ2-5; D is uncertain. The CDR3 spans 13 residues. The V and J ends lost 0 bases and 5 bases respectively, with 8 bases between them. The germline V gene encodes CDR1 SGHDT and CDR2 YYEEEE. CDR3 sequence: CASSLDLGETQYF. The CDR3 bases are TGTGCCAGCAGCTTGGATTTGGGGGAGACCCAGTACTTC.

Points on this clonotype: Compared with germline, one end of the junction differs, possibly owing to a read error. The J gene is TRBJ1-1, the V gene TRBV11-1; TRBD1 matches 7 bases. Looked up from germline, CDR1 is SGHAT and CDR2 is FQDESV (reference sequence). The CDR3 length is 15 residues. The CDR3 loop reads CGSSFPGTANTEAFF. For the CDR3, the DNA is TGTGGCAGCAGCTTTCCCGGGACAGCCAACACTGAAGCTTTCTTT.

This clonotype was seen only once. The chain is built from TRBV6-1 and TRBJ1-2, with TRBD1 matching 11 bases. J gave up 11 bases and V 9 bases, and 23 bases lay outside the gene matches. The CDR3 sequence is 17 residues long. The germline CDR1 and CDR2 sequences are MNHNS and SASEGT. The CDR3 is CARSKSPEGQGAGGYTF. The CDR3 region has the DNA TGTGCCAGAAGCAAATCCCCCGAAGGACAGGGGGCAGGTGGTTACACCTTC.

The CDR3 DNA reads as TGTGCCAGCACATACGGTCGGGCAGTGGGGGGGCTTGAGCAGTTCTTC. It encodes CASTYGRAVGGLEQFF. The J gene is TRBJ2-1, the V gene TRBV6-6; possible D gene TRBD2, 7 bases. Trimming took off 7 bases at V and 9 bases at J, with 25 bases between the two ends. CDR3 length: 16 residues. CDR1 is MNHNY and CDR2 is SVGAGI in the germline V gene (reference sequence).

This clonotype qualifies as medium-sized. The gene calls are TRBV29-1 and TRBJ2-1; no definite D call. CDR1 is SQVTM, CDR2 ANQGSEA, per germline. CDR3 size: 11 residues. V lost 7 bases and J lost 5, with 9 bases in between. The DNA of the CDR3 is TGCAGCGCTTACCATGACAATGAGCAGTTCTTC. Encoded protein: CSAYHDNEQFF.

Turning to this clonotype: Germline is not matched at one junction end, which may reflect a read error. V gene TRBV7-9 combines with J gene TRBJ1-6; TRBD1 might be the D (5 bases). The CDR3 runs 13 residues. The germline V gene encodes CDR1 SEHNR and CDR2 FQNEAQ (reference sequence). Written as DNA, the CDR3 is TGTGCCAACAGCAGGGACCTCTATTCACCCCTCCTCTTT. Encoded protein: CANSRDLYSPLLF.

This clonotype has more than one count but fewer than ten. Given the absence of the conserved phenylalanine or tryptophan at the CDR3 end, a read error is likely. The chain carries TRBV6-1 and TRBJ2-1, with TRBD2 matching over 9 bases. This CDR3 spans 13 amino acids. The V and J ends lost 7 bases and 5 bases, in that order; junction bases with no gene match: 3. In germline, CDR1 is MNHNS, CDR2 SASEGT. The CDR3 bases are TGTGCCAGCAAGCGGGGGGAGGACAATGAGCAGTTCTCC. As protein: CASKRGEDNEQFS.

By share of the sample, this clonotype is medium-sized. The chain has TRBV24-1 and TRBJ2-3; perhaps TRBD2 as D (5 bases). The CDR3 runs 11 residues. V lost 10 bases to trimming and J lost 5 bases, with 9 bases between them. Germline CDR1 KGHDR, CDR2 SFDVKD. CDR3 nucleotide sequence: TGTGCCACAGTAGAGGGAGATACGCAGTATTTT. It yields the protein CATVEGDTQYF.

As regards this clonotype: A much larger clone lies one base from this, so it may be a read error. This sequence joins TRBV28 and TRBJ1-2, with 8 bases identical to TRBD1. Looked up from germline, CDR1 is MDHEN and CDR2 is SYDVKM. The CDR3 sequence is 14 residues long. The CDR3 region has the DNA TGTGCCAGCAGTCCCCCGACAGGGGTCTATAGCTACACCTTC. The encoded protein is CASSPPTGVYSYTF.

On this clonotype: This likely comes from a read error, as the CDR3 has no conserved phenylalanine or tryptophan at its end. The DNA is left out, because the CDR3 cannot be placed on it with certainty; the CDR3 is given as TCRdb lists it. The chain is built from TRBV6-1 and TRBJ2-7; whether TRBD1, the table's D call, matches the DNA was not checked. Germline V gene data show CDR1 as MNHNS and CDR2 as SASEGT. Counting both end residues, the CDR3 totals 13 amino acids. CDR3 in amino acids: CTSGETGGNEQCL.

The chain combines TRBV5-5 with TRBJ2-3; TRBD2 matches at 13 bases. Unmatched junction bases numbered 3, after V lost 3 bases and J lost 5 bases. Germline CDR1 and CDR2: SGHKS and YYEKEE (reference sequence). The CDR3 covers 15 residues. The CDR3 sequence is CASSSTSGGRDTQYF. The DNA for the CDR3 is TGTGCCAGCAGCTCGACTAGCGGGGGGCGAGATACGCAGTATTTT.

This clonotype was seen once. The chain carries TRBV11-1 and TRBJ2-2, with 14 bases matching TRBD2. V was clipped by 4 bases and J by 8 bases; unmatched bases: 12. Germline loops: CDR1 SGHAT, CDR2 FQDESV (reference sequence). CDR3 size: 18 residues. The chain's CDR3 is CASSSGLAGDRSAGELFF. CDR3 sequence (DNA): TGTGCCAGCAGCTCGGGACTAGCGGGGGACAGATCAGCTGGGGAGCTGTTTTTT.

A word on this clonotype: One junction end disagrees with the germline gene, perhaps due to a read error. The chain combines TRBV11-2 with TRBJ2-7; D ambiguous. The CDR3 spans 12 residues. Germline V gene lookup returns CDR1 SGHAT and CDR2 FQNNGV. CDR3 DNA: TGTGCCAGCAGCTTATGTGTCTACGAGCAGCACTTC. Its translation: CASSLCVYEQHF.

The chain joins TRBV7-8 to TRBJ2-2, with TRBD2 as a possible D gene (6 bases). Trimming removed 9 bases from V and 7 bases from J, with 18 bases in between. Germline CDR1 is SGHVS and CDR2 is FQNEAQ. CDR3 length: 14 residues. The CDR3 protein is CASTLSSVSGELFF. The CDR3 DNA follows: TGTGCCAGTACTCTATCTAGCGTAAGCGGGGAGCTGTTTTTT.

A remark on this clonotype: The conserved phenylalanine or tryptophan is not found at the CDR3 terminus, so this likely reflects a read error. The chain joins TRBV29-1 to TRBJ2-1; no firm D call. Germline V gives CDR1 SQVTM, CDR2 ANQGSEA. The CDR3 extends over 14 amino acids. Trimming removed 8 bases from V and 2 bases from J, with 16 bases in between. The CDR3 loop reads CSLGMPGPYNEQFL. Written as DNA, the CDR3 is TGCAGCCTTGGAATGCCGGGTCCCTACAATGAGCAGTTCTTA.